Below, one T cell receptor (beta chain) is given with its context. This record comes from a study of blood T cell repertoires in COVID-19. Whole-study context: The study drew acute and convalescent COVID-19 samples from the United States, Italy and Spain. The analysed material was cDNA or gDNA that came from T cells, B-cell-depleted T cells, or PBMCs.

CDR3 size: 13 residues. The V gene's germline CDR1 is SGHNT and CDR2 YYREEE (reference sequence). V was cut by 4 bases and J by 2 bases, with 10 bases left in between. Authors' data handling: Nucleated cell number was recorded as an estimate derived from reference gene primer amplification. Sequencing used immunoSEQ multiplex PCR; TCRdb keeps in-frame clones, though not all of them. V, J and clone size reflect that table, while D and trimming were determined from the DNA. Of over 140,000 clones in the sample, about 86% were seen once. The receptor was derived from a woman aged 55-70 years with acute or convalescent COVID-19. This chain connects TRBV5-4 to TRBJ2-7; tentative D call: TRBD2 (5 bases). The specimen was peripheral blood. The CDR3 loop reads CASSRSETYEQYF. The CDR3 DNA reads TGTGCCAGCAGCCGTAGCGAAACCTACGAGCAGTACTTC.